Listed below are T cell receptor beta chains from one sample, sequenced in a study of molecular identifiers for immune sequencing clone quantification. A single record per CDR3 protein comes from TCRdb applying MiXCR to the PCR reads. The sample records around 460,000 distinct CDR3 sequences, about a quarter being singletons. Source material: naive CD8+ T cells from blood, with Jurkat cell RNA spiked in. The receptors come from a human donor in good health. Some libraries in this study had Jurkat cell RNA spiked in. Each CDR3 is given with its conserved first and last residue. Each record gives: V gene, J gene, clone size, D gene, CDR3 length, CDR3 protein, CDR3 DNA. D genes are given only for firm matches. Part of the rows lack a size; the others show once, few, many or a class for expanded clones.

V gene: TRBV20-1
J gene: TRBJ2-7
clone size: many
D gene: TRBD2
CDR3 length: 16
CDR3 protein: CSANFLAGVNSYEQYF
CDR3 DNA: TGCAGTGCTAATTTCCTAGCGGGAGTCAACTCCTACGAGCAGTACTTC

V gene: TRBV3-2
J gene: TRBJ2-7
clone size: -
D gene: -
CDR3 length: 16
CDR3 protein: CASSQINSEEGYEQYF
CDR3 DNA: TGTGCCAGCAGCCAAATAAATAGTGAGGAGGGCTACGAGCAGTACTTC

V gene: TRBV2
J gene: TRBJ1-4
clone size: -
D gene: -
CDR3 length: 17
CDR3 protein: CASSEALPGATNEKLFF
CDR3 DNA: TGTGCCAGCAGTGAAGCGCTTCCGGGCGCAACTAATGAAAAACTGTTTTTT

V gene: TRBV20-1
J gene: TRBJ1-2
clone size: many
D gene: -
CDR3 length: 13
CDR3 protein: CSAREARIYGYTF
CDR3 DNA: TGCAGTGCTAGAGAGGCGAGAATCTATGGCTACACCTTC

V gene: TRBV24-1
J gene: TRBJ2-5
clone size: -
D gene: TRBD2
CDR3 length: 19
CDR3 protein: CATSDPGLAGVNSGETLYF
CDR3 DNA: TGTGCCACCAGTGACCCGGGACTAGCGGGAGTAAACTCTGGAGAGACCCTGTACTTC

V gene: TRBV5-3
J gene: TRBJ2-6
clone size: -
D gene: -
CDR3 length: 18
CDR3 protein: CASSPADSALSGANVLTF
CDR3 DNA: TGTGCCAGCAGTCCGGCCGACAGTGCTCTCTCTGGGGCCAACGTCCTGACTTTC

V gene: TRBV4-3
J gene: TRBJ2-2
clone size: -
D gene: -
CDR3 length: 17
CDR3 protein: CASSQVVLSWNTGELFF
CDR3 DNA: TGCGCCAGCAGCCAAGTGGTGTTGAGTTGGAACACCGGGGAGCTGTTTTTT

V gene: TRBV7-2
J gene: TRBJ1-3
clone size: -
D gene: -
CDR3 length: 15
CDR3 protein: CASSSWGISVNTIYF
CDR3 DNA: TGTGCCAGCAGCTCGTGGGGTATCTCTGTAAACACCATATATTTT

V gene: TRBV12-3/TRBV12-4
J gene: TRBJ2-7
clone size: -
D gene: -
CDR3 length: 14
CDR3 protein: CASSLVDRPVERYF
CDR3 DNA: TGTGCCAGCAGTTTGGTGGACCGCCCGGTTGAGCGGTACTTC

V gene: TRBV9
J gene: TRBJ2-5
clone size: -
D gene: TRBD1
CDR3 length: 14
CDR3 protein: CASSATGGWETQYF
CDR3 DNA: TGTGCCAGCAGCGCCACAGGGGGCTGGGAGACCCAGTACTTC

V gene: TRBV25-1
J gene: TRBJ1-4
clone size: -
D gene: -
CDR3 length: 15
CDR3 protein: CASSKRAAQGEKLFF
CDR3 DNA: TGTGCCAGCAGTAAAAGGGCAGCTCAAGGGGAAAAACTGTTTTTT

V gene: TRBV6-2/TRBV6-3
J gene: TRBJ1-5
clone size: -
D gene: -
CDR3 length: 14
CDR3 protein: CAGSYDRRYQPQHF
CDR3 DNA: TGTGCCGGCAGTTACGACCGCAGATATCAGCCCCAGCATTTT

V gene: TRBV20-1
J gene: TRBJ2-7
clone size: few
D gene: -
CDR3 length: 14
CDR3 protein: CSARVDRKNYEQYF
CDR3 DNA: TGCAGTGCTAGAGTGGACAGAAAGAATTACGAGCAGTACTTC

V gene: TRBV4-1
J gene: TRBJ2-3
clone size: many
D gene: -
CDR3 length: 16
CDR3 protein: CASSQDVLLGTDTQYF
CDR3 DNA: TGCGCCAGCAGCCAAGATGTCCTATTGGGCACAGATACGCAGTATTTT

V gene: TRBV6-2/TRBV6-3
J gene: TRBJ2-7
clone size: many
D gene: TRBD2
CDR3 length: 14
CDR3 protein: CASSSGLATYEQYF
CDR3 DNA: TGTGCCAGCAGTTCCGGACTAGCGACATACGAGCAGTACTTC

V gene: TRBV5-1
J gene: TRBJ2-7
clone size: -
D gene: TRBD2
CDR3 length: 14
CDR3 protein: CASSLAAGVGGQYF
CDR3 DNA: TGCGCCAGCAGCTTGGCAGCGGGAGTGGGCGGGCAGTACTTC

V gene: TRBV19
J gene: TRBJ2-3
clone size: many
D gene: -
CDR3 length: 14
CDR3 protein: CASMDSILTDTQYF
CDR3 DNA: TGTGCCAGTATGGACTCGATCCTCACAGATACGCAGTATTTT

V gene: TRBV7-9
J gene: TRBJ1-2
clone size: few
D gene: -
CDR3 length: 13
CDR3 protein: CASSPGQIYGYTF
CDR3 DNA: TGTGCCAGCAGCCCCGGACAGATCTATGGCTACACCTTC

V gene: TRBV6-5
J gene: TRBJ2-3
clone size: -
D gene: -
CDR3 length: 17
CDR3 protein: CASSYSGGSPSTDTQYF
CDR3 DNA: TGTGCCAGCAGTTACTCAGGCGGCAGCCCTAGCACAGATACGCAGTATTTT

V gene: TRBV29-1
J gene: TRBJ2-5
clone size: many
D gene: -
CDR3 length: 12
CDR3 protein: CSQTGPGETQYF
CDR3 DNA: TGCAGCCAAACAGGGCCGGGAGAGACCCAGTACTTC

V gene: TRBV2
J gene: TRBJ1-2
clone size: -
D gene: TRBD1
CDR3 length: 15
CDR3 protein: CASRATGDPSYGYAF
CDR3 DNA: TGTGCCAGCAGAGCCACAGGGGATCCTTCCTATGGCTACGCCTTC

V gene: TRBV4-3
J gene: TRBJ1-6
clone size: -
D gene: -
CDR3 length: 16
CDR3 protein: CASSQGPGAYNSPLHF
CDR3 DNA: TGCGCCAGCAGCCAAGGCCCGGGGGCCTATAATTCACCCCTCCACTTT

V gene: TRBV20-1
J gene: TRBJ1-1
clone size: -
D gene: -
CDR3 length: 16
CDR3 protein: CSASRGGRGENTEAFF
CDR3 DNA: TGCAGTGCTTCCCGGGGGGGCAGGGGCGAAAACACTGAAGCTTTCTTT

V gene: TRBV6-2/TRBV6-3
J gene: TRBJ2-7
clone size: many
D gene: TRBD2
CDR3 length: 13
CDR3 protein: CASSPGLAEEQYF
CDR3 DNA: TGTGCCAGCAGCCCGGGACTAGCCGAGGAGCAGTACTTC

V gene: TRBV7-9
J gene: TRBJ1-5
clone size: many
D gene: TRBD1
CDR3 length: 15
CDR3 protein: CASSLGTGPNQPQHF
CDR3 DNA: TGTGCCAGCAGCTTAGGGACAGGTCCCAATCAGCCCCAGCATTTT

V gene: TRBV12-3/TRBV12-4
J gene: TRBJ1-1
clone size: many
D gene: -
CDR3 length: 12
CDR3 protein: CASSPGGTEAFF
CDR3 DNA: TGTGCCAGCAGCCCTGGTGGCACTGAAGCTTTCTTT

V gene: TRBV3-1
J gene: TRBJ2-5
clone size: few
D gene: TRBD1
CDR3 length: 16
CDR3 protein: CASSQGVTGGRETQYF
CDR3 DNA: TGTGCCAGCAGCCAAGGGGTGACAGGGGGCCGGGAGACCCAGTACTTC

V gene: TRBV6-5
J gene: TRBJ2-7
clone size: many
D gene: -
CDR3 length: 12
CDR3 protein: CASSYSTGEQYF
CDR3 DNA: TGTGCCAGCAGTTACTCGACGGGCGAGCAGTACTTC

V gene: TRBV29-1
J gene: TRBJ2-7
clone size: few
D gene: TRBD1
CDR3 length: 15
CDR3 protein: CSVELVGTADGEQYF
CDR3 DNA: TGCAGCGTTGAATTAGTCGGGACAGCTGATGGTGAGCAGTACTTC

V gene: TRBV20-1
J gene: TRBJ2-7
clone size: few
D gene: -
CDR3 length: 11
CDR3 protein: CSARTRYEQYF
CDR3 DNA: TGCAGTGCTAGAACCCGCTACGAGCAGTACTTC

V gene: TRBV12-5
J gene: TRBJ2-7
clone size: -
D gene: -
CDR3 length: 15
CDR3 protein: CASGLDGSLSHEQYF
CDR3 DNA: TGTGCTAGTGGTTTGGATGGCTCTTTAAGCCACGAGCAGTACTTC

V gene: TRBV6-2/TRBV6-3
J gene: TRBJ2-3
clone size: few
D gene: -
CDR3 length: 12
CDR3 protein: CASSYQTDTQYF
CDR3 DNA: TGTGCCAGCAGTTACCAAACAGATACGCAGTATTTT

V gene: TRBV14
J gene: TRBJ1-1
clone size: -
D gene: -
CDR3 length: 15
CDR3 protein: CASSQQGVFGTEALF
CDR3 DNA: TGTGCCAGCAGCCAACAAGGGGTCTTCGGCACTGAAGCTCTCTTT

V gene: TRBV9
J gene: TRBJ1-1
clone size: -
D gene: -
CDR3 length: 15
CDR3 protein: CASSVVQGSNTEAFF
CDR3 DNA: TGTGCCAGCAGCGTAGTTCAGGGTTCGAACACTGAAGCTTTCTTT

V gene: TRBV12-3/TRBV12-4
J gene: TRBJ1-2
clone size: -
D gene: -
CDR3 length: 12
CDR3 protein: CASSVSVEGYTF
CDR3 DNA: TGTGCCAGCAGTGTATCGGTAGAGGGCTACACCTTC

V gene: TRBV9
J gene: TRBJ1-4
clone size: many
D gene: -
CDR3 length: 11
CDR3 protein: CASSAAEKLFF
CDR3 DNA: TGTGCCAGCAGCGCGGCGGAAAAACTGTTTTTT

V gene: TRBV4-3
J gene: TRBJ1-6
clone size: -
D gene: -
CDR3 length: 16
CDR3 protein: CASSQDWQGVFSPLHF
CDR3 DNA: TGCGCCAGCAGCCAAGATTGGCAGGGAGTTTTTTCACCCCTCCACTTT

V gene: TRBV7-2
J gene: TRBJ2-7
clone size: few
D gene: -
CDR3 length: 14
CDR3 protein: CASSLRGFFYEQYF
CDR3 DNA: TGTGCCAGCAGCTTACGGGGCTTTTTTTACGAGCAGTACTTC

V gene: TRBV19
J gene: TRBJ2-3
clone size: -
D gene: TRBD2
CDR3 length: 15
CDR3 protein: CASSTISGTTDTQYF
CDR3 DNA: TGTGCCAGTAGTACGATTAGCGGGACTACAGATACGCAGTATTTT

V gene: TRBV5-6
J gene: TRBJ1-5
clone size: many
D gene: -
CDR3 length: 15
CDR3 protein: CASSLWPGNNQPQHF
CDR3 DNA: TGTGCCAGCAGCTTGTGGCCTGGGAACAATCAGCCCCAGCATTTT

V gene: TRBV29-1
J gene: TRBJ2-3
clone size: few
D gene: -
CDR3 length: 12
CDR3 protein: CSVLLGTDTQYF
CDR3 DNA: TGCAGCGTGCTACTAGGGACAGATACGCAGTATTTT

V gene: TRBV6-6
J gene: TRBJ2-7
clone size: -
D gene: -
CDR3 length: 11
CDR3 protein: CVSSLAGEQYF
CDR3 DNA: TGTGTCAGCAGTCTAGCCGGCGAGCAGTACTTC

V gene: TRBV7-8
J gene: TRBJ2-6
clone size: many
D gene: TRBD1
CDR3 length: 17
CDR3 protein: CASSTGTGGSGANVLTF
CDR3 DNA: TGTGCCAGCAGTACCGGGACAGGGGGCTCTGGGGCCAACGTCCTGACTTTC

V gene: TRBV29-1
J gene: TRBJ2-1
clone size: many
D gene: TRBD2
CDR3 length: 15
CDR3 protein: CSVDGTSGAYNEQFF
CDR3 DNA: TGCAGCGTTGATGGAACTAGCGGGGCCTACAATGAGCAGTTCTTC

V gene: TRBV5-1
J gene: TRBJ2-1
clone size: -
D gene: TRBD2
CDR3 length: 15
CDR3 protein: CASSHTGGSYNEQFF
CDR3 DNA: TGCGCCAGCAGTCATACGGGGGGCTCCTACAATGAGCAGTTCTTC

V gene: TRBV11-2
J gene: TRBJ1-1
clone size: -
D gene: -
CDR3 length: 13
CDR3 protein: CASSLDLGGEAFF
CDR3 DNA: TGTGCCAGCAGCTTAGATCTTGGAGGGGAAGCTTTCTTT

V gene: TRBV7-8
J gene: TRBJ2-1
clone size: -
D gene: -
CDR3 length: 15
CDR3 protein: CASSPSDAPYNEQFF
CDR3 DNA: TGTGCCAGCAGCCCCTCGGATGCACCATACAATGAGCAGTTCTTC

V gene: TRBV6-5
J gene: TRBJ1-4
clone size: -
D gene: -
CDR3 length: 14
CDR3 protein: CAGSYPGAGEKLFF
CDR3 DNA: TGTGCCGGCAGTTACCCAGGGGCGGGAGAAAAACTGTTTTTT

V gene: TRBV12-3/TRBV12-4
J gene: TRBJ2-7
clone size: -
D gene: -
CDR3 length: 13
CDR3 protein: CASSRDGTYEQYF
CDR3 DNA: TGTGCCAGCAGCCGGGACGGGACCTACGAGCAGTACTTC

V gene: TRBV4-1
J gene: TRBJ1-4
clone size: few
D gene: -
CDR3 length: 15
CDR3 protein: CASSQEGQINEKLFF
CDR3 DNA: TGCGCCAGCAGCCAAGAAGGGCAGATTAATGAAAAACTGTTTTTT

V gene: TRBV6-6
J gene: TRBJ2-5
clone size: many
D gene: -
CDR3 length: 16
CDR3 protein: CASSYSTEQSQETQYF
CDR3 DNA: TGTGCCAGCAGTTACTCGACCGAGCAGTCCCAAGAGACCCAGTACTTC

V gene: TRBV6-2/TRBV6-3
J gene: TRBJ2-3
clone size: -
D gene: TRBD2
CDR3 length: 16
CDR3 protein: CASSRLAGGLGDTQYF
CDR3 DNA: TGTGCCAGCAGCCGACTAGCGGGGGGGCTAGGAGATACGCAGTATTTT

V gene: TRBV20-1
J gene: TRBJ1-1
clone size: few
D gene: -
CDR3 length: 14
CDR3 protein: CSARDQQMNTEAFF
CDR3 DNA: TGCAGTGCTAGAGATCAGCAGATGAACACTGAAGCTTTCTTT

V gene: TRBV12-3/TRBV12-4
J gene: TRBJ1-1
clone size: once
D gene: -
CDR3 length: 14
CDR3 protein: CASRGLTLNTEAFF
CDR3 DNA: TGTGCCAGCAGGGGACTGACTTTGAACACTGAAGCTTTCTTT